A selection of T cell receptor beta chains follows, all from one sample in a study of cytomegalovirus exposure and HLA in healthy donors. The table came from immunoSEQ multiplex PCR; TCRdb's copy has only in-frame clones and leaves some out. The profile shows 97,000 or so clones, roughly nine tenths of them singletons. The sequenced material came from PBMCs. All receptors derive from a man in his late teens or twenties in good health and CMV-seropositive. Both conserved end residues are part of each CDR3. D genes are given only for firm matches. Size values are once, few and many counts, or a class for expanded clones, and some rows have none.

v_gene: TRBV4-1
abundance: -
j_gene: TRBJ1-5
d_gene: -
CDR3nt: TGCGCCAGCAGCCAAAATTGGGGGGTGCTTGATCAGCCCCAGCATTTT
CDR3aa: CASSQNWGVLDQPQHF

v_gene: TRBV6-5
abundance: many
j_gene: TRBJ2-7
d_gene: TRBD1
CDR3nt: TGTGCCAGCACCCATAGACAGGGGACGACGGACGAGCAGTACTTC
CDR3aa: CASTHRQGTTDEQYF

v_gene: TRBV19
abundance: -
j_gene: TRBJ2-3
d_gene: TRBD2
CDR3nt: TGTGCCAGTAGCAAACCGGGACTAGCGGGGGGGGCGAGAGATACGCAGTATTTT
CDR3aa: CASSKPGLAGGARDTQYF

v_gene: TRBV11-2
abundance: once
j_gene: TRBJ2-5
d_gene: TRBD2
CDR3nt: TGTGCCAGCAGCTTATCGGGACTAGCCTCCCAAGAGACCCAGTACTTC
CDR3aa: CASSLSGLASQETQYF

v_gene: TRBV7-2
abundance: -
j_gene: TRBJ1-5
d_gene: -
CDR3nt: TGTGCCAGCAGCTCCACAGCTTCTAATAGCAATCAGCCCCAGCATTTT
CDR3aa: CASSSTASNSNQPQHF

v_gene: TRBV29-1
abundance: once
j_gene: TRBJ2-7
d_gene: TRBD2
CDR3nt: TGCAGCGTTGAGTCAGGGACTAGCGGAACCTACGAGCAGTACTTC
CDR3aa: CSVESGTSGTYEQYF

v_gene: TRBV5-1
abundance: -
j_gene: TRBJ2-5
d_gene: TRBD1
CDR3nt: TGCGCCAGCAGCTTGGAACCACAGGGGCGCGAGACCCAGTACTTC
CDR3aa: CASSLEPQGRETQYF

v_gene: TRBV7-8
abundance: -
j_gene: TRBJ2-7
d_gene: -
CDR3nt: TGTGCCAGCAGCTTAGCGCATCGTCAGTACGAGCAGTACTTC
CDR3aa: CASSLAHRQYEQYF

v_gene: TRBV18
abundance: -
j_gene: TRBJ1-1
d_gene: TRBD1
CDR3nt: TGTGCCAGCTCACTTCAGGGGGCGGGCACTGAAGCTTTCTTT
CDR3aa: CASSLQGAGTEAFF

v_gene: TRBV19
abundance: few
j_gene: TRBJ1-4
d_gene: TRBD1
CDR3nt: TGTGCCAGTAGTGTAACCGGGACAGCTAATGAAAAACTGTTTTTT
CDR3aa: CASSVTGTANEKLFF

v_gene: TRBV7-3
abundance: -
j_gene: TRBJ2-1
d_gene: -
CDR3nt: TGTGCCAGCAGCCCCGGGATTTACAATGAGCAGTTCTTC
CDR3aa: CASSPGIYNEQFF

v_gene: TRBV7-9
abundance: few
j_gene: TRBJ1-1
d_gene: -
CDR3nt: TGTGCCGGCTCCGGGACACCGAACACTGAAGCTTTCTTT
CDR3aa: CAGSGTPNTEAFF

v_gene: TRBV2
abundance: -
j_gene: TRBJ2-2
d_gene: TRBD2
CDR3nt: TGTGCCAGCACGCAAGGACTAGCGGGAGGGCCCACCGGGGAGCTGTTTTTT
CDR3aa: CASTQGLAGGPTGELFF

v_gene: TRBV19
abundance: -
j_gene: TRBJ2-3
d_gene: -
CDR3nt: TGTGCCAGTAGCCTAGGGGGTAGCACAGATACGCAGTATTTT
CDR3aa: CASSLGGSTDTQYF

v_gene: TRBV7-8
abundance: -
j_gene: TRBJ2-3
d_gene: -
CDR3nt: TGTGCCAGCAGCCCGAGGGGGGGAGGCACAGATACGCAGTATTTT
CDR3aa: CASSPRGGGTDTQYF

v_gene: TRBV7-8
abundance: -
j_gene: TRBJ1-4
d_gene: -
CDR3nt: TGTGCCAGCAGCTTAGCGCTGGGGGCGCCTGCAACTAATGAAAAACTGTTTTTT
CDR3aa: CASSLALGAPATNEKLFF

v_gene: TRBV28
abundance: -
j_gene: TRBJ2-7
d_gene: -
CDR3nt: TGTGCCAGCAGCCCCTCATACAGTCCCTCGTCGTACTTC
CDR3aa: CASSPSYSPSSYF